A selection of T cell receptor beta chains follows, all from one sample in a study of CD8 T cells in ankylosing spondylitis. TCRdb re-called the 5' RACE reads with MiXCR, one entry per CDR3 protein. The sample yields around 490,000 distinct CDR3 sequences, about 5% seen once. The material sequenced was blood, either unsorted or a sorted T cell fraction (not recorded which). These receptors came from a male donor with ankylosing spondylitis. Both conserved end residues are part of each CDR3. Fields, in order: clone size, V gene, D gene, J gene, CDR3 protein, CDR3 DNA. A D gene is named only where the DNA matches it firmly. Size values are once, few and many counts, or a class for expanded clones, and some rows have none.

abundance: -; v_gene: TRBV30; d_gene: TRBD1; j_gene: TRBJ2-3; CDR3aa: CAWSLDRGVADTQYF; CDR3nt: TGTGCCTGGAGTCTTGACAGGGGGGTCGCAGATACGCAGTATTTT
abundance: many; v_gene: TRBV6-5; d_gene: TRBD1; j_gene: TRBJ2-7; CDR3aa: CASSYSGQGNYEQYF; CDR3nt: TGTGCCAGCAGTTACTCGGGACAGGGAAACTACGAGCAGTACTTC
abundance: -; v_gene: TRBV24-1; d_gene: -; j_gene: TRBJ2-3; CDR3aa: CATSDLEFASTDTQYF; CDR3nt: TGTGCCACCAGTGATTTAGAGTTTGCGAGCACAGATACGCAGTATTTT
abundance: many; v_gene: TRBV20-1; d_gene: TRBD1; j_gene: TRBJ1-1; CDR3aa: CSATGQGKIAFF; CDR3nt: TGCAGTGCTACGGGACAGGGGAAAATTGCTTTCTTT
abundance: few; v_gene: TRBV7-3; d_gene: -; j_gene: TRBJ2-1; CDR3aa: CASSHYTGGPYNEQFF; CDR3nt: TGTGCCAGCAGCCACTACACCGGGGGCCCCTACAATGAGCAGTTCTTC
abundance: many; v_gene: TRBV7-2; d_gene: TRBD1; j_gene: TRBJ2-5; CDR3aa: CASGGGQGKETQYF; CDR3nt: TGTGCCAGCGGAGGGGGACAGGGAAAAGAGACCCAGTACTTC
abundance: many; v_gene: TRBV5-1; d_gene: TRBD2; j_gene: TRBJ2-1; CDR3aa: CASSLGTSGRNNEQFF; CDR3nt: TGCGCCAGCAGCTTGGGGACTAGCGGGAGGAACAATGAGCAGTTCTTC
abundance: many; v_gene: TRBV4-3; d_gene: -; j_gene: TRBJ2-2; CDR3aa: CASSQDSSSYGELFF; CDR3nt: TGCGCCAGCAGCCAAGATTCCAGTTCCTACGGGGAGCTGTTTTTT
abundance: many; v_gene: TRBV5-1; d_gene: TRBD1; j_gene: TRBJ1-1; CDR3aa: CASSPQGVRVNTEAFF; CDR3nt: TGCGCCAGCAGCCCCCAGGGGGTCAGGGTGAACACTGAAGCTTTCTTT
abundance: many; v_gene: TRBV6-1; d_gene: -; j_gene: TRBJ1-2; CDR3aa: CASRRRQEVYGYTF; CDR3nt: TGTGCCAGCCGACGCAGACAGGAGGTCTATGGCTACACCTTC
abundance: many; v_gene: TRBV5-1; d_gene: -; j_gene: TRBJ1-2; CDR3aa: CASSPGPRGGYTF; CDR3nt: TGCGCCAGCAGCCCGGGACCTAGGGGTGGCTACACCTTC
abundance: few; v_gene: TRBV6-1; d_gene: TRBD2; j_gene: TRBJ2-3; CDR3aa: CASRLAYTDTQYF; CDR3nt: TGTGCCAGCAGACTAGCGTACACAGATACGCAGTATTTT
abundance: many; v_gene: TRBV10-3; d_gene: -; j_gene: TRBJ1-5; CDR3aa: CAISEAGGNQPQHF; CDR3nt: TGTGCCATCAGTGAGGCAGGAGGCAATCAGCCCCAGCATTTT
abundance: many; v_gene: TRBV6-2/TRBV6-3; d_gene: -; j_gene: TRBJ1-1; CDR3aa: CASSYPSHHNTEAFF; CDR3nt: TGTGCCAGCAGTTACCCCAGCCATCACAACACTGAAGCTTTCTTT
abundance: many; v_gene: TRBV20-1; d_gene: -; j_gene: TRBJ2-3; CDR3aa: CSARDAGLDTQYF; CDR3nt: TGCAGTGCTAGAGATGCGGGTTTAGATACGCAGTATTTT
abundance: many; v_gene: TRBV4-3; d_gene: -; j_gene: TRBJ1-1; CDR3aa: CASSQVGGPEFEAFF; CDR3nt: TGCGCCAGCAGCCAAGTCGGGGGGCCGGAATTTGAAGCTTTCTTT
abundance: many; v_gene: TRBV5-1; d_gene: TRBD1; j_gene: TRBJ2-7; CDR3aa: CASSLGQGVRLPPYEQYF; CDR3nt: TGCGCCAGCAGCTTGGGACAGGGGGTCCGCTTACCTCCCTACGAGCAGTACTTC
abundance: many; v_gene: TRBV20-1; d_gene: -; j_gene: TRBJ1-1; CDR3aa: CSARDLGRTNTEAFF; CDR3nt: TGCAGTGCTAGAGATCTCGGAAGAACGAACACTGAAGCTTTCTTT
abundance: many; v_gene: TRBV20-1; d_gene: TRBD1; j_gene: TRBJ2-7; CDR3aa: CSARARDSSYEQYF; CDR3nt: TGCAGTGCTAGGGCTAGGGACAGCTCCTACGAGCAGTACTTC
abundance: many; v_gene: TRBV12-3/TRBV12-4; d_gene: TRBD2; j_gene: TRBJ2-1; CDR3aa: CASSFSLAGGPHEQFF; CDR3nt: TGTGCCAGCAGTTTCTCCCTAGCGGGAGGGCCACATGAGCAGTTCTTC
abundance: many; v_gene: TRBV29-1; d_gene: -; j_gene: TRBJ2-3; CDR3aa: CSVRIPGKGADTQYF; CDR3nt: TGCAGCGTGCGTATCCCAGGGAAAGGAGCAGATACGCAGTATTTT
abundance: -; v_gene: TRBV3-1; d_gene: -; j_gene: TRBJ2-7; CDR3aa: CASSQGELGQYF; CDR3nt: TGTGCCAGCAGCCAGGGTGAGCTCGGGCAGTACTTC
abundance: few; v_gene: TRBV7-6; d_gene: TRBD2; j_gene: TRBJ2-3; CDR3aa: CASSLIGGGSTDTQYF; CDR3nt: TGTGCCAGCAGCTTAATCGGGGGGGGCAGCACAGATACGCAGTATTTT
abundance: many; v_gene: TRBV7-2; d_gene: -; j_gene: TRBJ1-5; CDR3aa: CASSLDHQPQHF; CDR3nt: TGTGCCAGCAGCTTAGACCATCAGCCCCAGCATTTT
abundance: many; v_gene: TRBV7-8; d_gene: TRBD2; j_gene: TRBJ2-7; CDR3aa: CASSLLRTSGNEQYF; CDR3nt: TGTGCCAGCAGCTTACTCCGGACTAGCGGAAACGAGCAGTACTTC
abundance: many; v_gene: TRBV5-1; d_gene: -; j_gene: TRBJ1-6; CDR3aa: CASSLLDRSYNSPLHF; CDR3nt: TGCGCCAGCAGCTTGCTCGACAGATCCTATAATTCACCCCTCCACTTT
abundance: few; v_gene: TRBV7-2; d_gene: -; j_gene: TRBJ1-1; CDR3aa: CASSLDRDYVNTEAFF; CDR3nt: TGTGCCAGCAGCTTAGACAGGGATTATGTGAACACTGAAGCTTTCTTT
abundance: many; v_gene: TRBV6-2/TRBV6-3; d_gene: -; j_gene: TRBJ2-1; CDR3aa: CASSPAGFKRDEQFF; CDR3nt: TGTGCCAGCAGTCCCGCGGGCTTTAAGAGGGATGAGCAGTTCTTC
abundance: many; v_gene: TRBV11-1; d_gene: TRBD1; j_gene: TRBJ1-2; CDR3aa: CASSPRGIGQGAISYGYTF; CDR3nt: TGTGCCAGCAGCCCTCGGGGGATTGGACAGGGGGCGATCAGTTATGGCTACACCTTC
abundance: many; v_gene: TRBV7-6; d_gene: -; j_gene: TRBJ1-1; CDR3aa: CASTFLPPAMGGLDTEAFF; CDR3nt: TGTGCCAGCACTTTCTTACCCCCCGCCATGGGGGGATTAGACACTGAAGCTTTCTTT
abundance: -; v_gene: TRBV4-3; d_gene: -; j_gene: TRBJ1-5; CDR3aa: CASSHTLGGYQPQHF; CDR3nt: TGCGCCAGCAGCCACACCCTGGGGGGATATCAGCCCCAGCATTTT
abundance: -; v_gene: TRBV6-2/TRBV6-3; d_gene: -; j_gene: TRBJ2-5; CDR3aa: CASSSNRVRGTETQYF; CDR3nt: TGTGCCAGCAGTTCCAATCGGGTCCGGGGGACGGAGACCCAGTACTTC
abundance: many; v_gene: TRBV20-1; d_gene: TRBD2; j_gene: TRBJ2-1; CDR3aa: CSAAPGGDYNEQFF; CDR3nt: TGCAGTGCAGCCCCGGGGGGGGACTACAATGAGCAGTTCTTC
abundance: many; v_gene: TRBV6-5; d_gene: -; j_gene: TRBJ1-2; CDR3aa: CASSYQGDYGYTF; CDR3nt: TGTGCCAGCAGTTACCAGGGAGACTATGGCTACACCTTC
abundance: -; v_gene: TRBV5-1; d_gene: -; j_gene: TRBJ1-2; CDR3aa: CASSLDGEGGYTF; CDR3nt: TGCGCCAGCAGCTTGGATGGGGAGGGAGGCTACACCTTC
abundance: many; v_gene: TRBV4-3; d_gene: TRBD1; j_gene: TRBJ2-7; CDR3aa: CASSPGTGDSYEQYF; CDR3nt: TGCGCCAGCAGTCCCGGGACAGGGGATTCCTACGAGCAGTACTTC
abundance: many; v_gene: TRBV5-1; d_gene: TRBD2; j_gene: TRBJ2-1; CDR3aa: CASGVLAEGNEQFF; CDR3nt: TGCGCCAGCGGGGTGCTAGCGGAAGGGAATGAGCAGTTCTTC
abundance: -; v_gene: TRBV28; d_gene: -; j_gene: TRBJ1-1; CDR3aa: CASTTLQGNTEAFF; CDR3nt: TGTGCCAGCACCACTTTACAGGGGAACACTGAAGCTTTCTTT
abundance: many; v_gene: TRBV6-5; d_gene: TRBD1; j_gene: TRBJ1-2; CDR3aa: CASSYLTGFGGYTF; CDR3nt: TGTGCCAGCAGTTACCTGACAGGGTTTGGGGGCTACACCTTC
abundance: many; v_gene: TRBV28; d_gene: TRBD1; j_gene: TRBJ1-1; CDR3aa: CASRRGQGKFGNTEAFF; CDR3nt: TGTGCCAGCAGGCGGGGACAGGGGAAGTTCGGGAACACTGAAGCTTTCTTT
abundance: many; v_gene: TRBV4-2; d_gene: -; j_gene: TRBJ2-5; CDR3aa: CASSQESRPQETQYF; CDR3nt: TGTGCCAGCAGCCAAGAGTCCCGACCGCAAGAGACCCAGTACTTC
abundance: -; v_gene: TRBV6-1; d_gene: TRBD1; j_gene: TRBJ1-2; CDR3aa: CASSPAGQGGDYGYTF; CDR3nt: TGTGCCAGCAGTCCCGCGGGGCAGGGGGGGGACTATGGCTACACCTTC
abundance: few; v_gene: TRBV20-1; d_gene: -; j_gene: TRBJ2-3; CDR3aa: CSATSGGGTDTQYF; CDR3nt: TGCAGTGCCACCTCTGGAGGGGGGACAGATACGCAGTATTTT
abundance: many; v_gene: TRBV12-3/TRBV12-4; d_gene: -; j_gene: TRBJ1-1; CDR3aa: CASSAIRGTEAFF; CDR3nt: TGTGCCAGCAGCGCCATTCGGGGCACTGAAGCTTTCTTT
abundance: many; v_gene: TRBV20-1; d_gene: -; j_gene: TRBJ1-5; CDR3aa: CSATRGVNQPQHF; CDR3nt: TGCAGTGCTACGCGGGGGGTCAATCAGCCCCAGCATTTT
abundance: few; v_gene: TRBV7-3; d_gene: -; j_gene: TRBJ2-2; CDR3aa: CASSTRAGPGELFF; CDR3nt: TGTGCCAGCAGCACCCGCGCGGGGCCCGGGGAGCTGTTTTTT
abundance: -; v_gene: TRBV11-2; d_gene: -; j_gene: TRBJ2-1; CDR3aa: CASSSGWEREQFF; CDR3nt: TGTGCCAGCAGCTCCGGGTGGGAACGTGAGCAGTTCTTC
abundance: -; v_gene: TRBV20-1; d_gene: TRBD1; j_gene: TRBJ2-4; CDR3aa: CSARQGAAKNIQYF; CDR3nt: TGCAGTGCTAGACAGGGGGCGGCCAAAAACATTCAGTACTTC
abundance: many; v_gene: TRBV4-3; d_gene: TRBD1; j_gene: TRBJ1-2; CDR3aa: CASSQYHRGEYGYTF; CDR3nt: TGCGCCAGCAGCCAATACCACAGGGGGGAATATGGCTACACCTTC
abundance: -; v_gene: TRBV5-6; d_gene: -; j_gene: TRBJ2-5; CDR3aa: CASSRPPGRQETQYF; CDR3nt: TGTGCCAGCAGCCGCCCCCCGGGACGCCAAGAGACCCAGTACTTC
abundance: few; v_gene: TRBV3-1; d_gene: TRBD2; j_gene: TRBJ2-1; CDR3aa: CASSLLAPHNEQFF; CDR3nt: TGTGCCAGCAGCCTACTAGCGCCCCACAATGAGCAGTTCTTC
abundance: few; v_gene: TRBV4-2; d_gene: -; j_gene: TRBJ2-7; CDR3aa: CASSRGGSSSYEQYF; CDR3nt: TGTGCCAGCAGCCGAGGCGGGTCAAGCTCCTACGAGCAGTACTTC
abundance: many; v_gene: TRBV5-6; d_gene: -; j_gene: TRBJ1-2; CDR3aa: CASSRSYNSNYGYTF; CDR3nt: TGTGCCAGCAGCCGCAGTTACAACTCTAACTATGGCTACACCTTC
abundance: many; v_gene: TRBV28; d_gene: TRBD1; j_gene: TRBJ1-4; CDR3aa: CASSSGTVWEKLFF; CDR3nt: TGTGCCAGCAGTTCCGGGACAGTATGGGAAAAACTGTTTTTT
abundance: many; v_gene: TRBV20-1; d_gene: TRBD2; j_gene: TRBJ2-1; CDR3aa: CSANGRAYNEQFF; CDR3nt: TGCAGTGCTAACGGGAGGGCCTACAATGAGCAGTTCTTC